The clone carrying this TCR beta chain was counted only a few times. Its antigen is as yet unknown. V lost 4 bases to trimming and J lost 5 bases; unmatched junction nucleotides: 7. The CDR3 contains 15 residues. The TCRbeta library was prepared with unique molecular identifiers. In TCRdb, the PCR reads were re-called with MiXCR into one record per CDR3 protein. The sample contains 250,000 to 350,000 distinct CDR3 sequences, over 20% of which appear only once. These data originate in a study of T-cell reconstitution after alpha-beta-depleted transplantation in children. Points from the study as a whole: It was reported that alpha-beta T cells came from several hundred expanded graft clones (about two months after transplant). Counts and diversity of T cells one year after transplant came mostly from newly produced T cells. Surviving recipient T cells and thymic progenitors accounted for the high day-60 TCRbeta diversity observed in some patients.

The clonotype originates from a male patient aged 5 to 17 who had a stem cell transplant for acute lymphoblastic leukemia, so the T cells may come from the graft donor. The rearrangement uses TRBV12-3 or TRBV12-4 and TRBJ1-5, with TRBD1 matching 8 bases. The sequencing here drew on PBMCs, mostly from graft donor cells, taken 180 days after TCRalphabeta/CD19-depleted stem cell transplant. The CDR3 sequence is CASSSLGQVHQPQHF. The CDR3, as DNA: TGTGCCAGCAGTTCACTGGGACAGGTCCATCAGCCCCAGCATTTT.